The 25 T cell receptor beta chains presented below share a single source sample, sequenced in a study of T cell changes during pregnancy in multiple sclerosis. Sequencing used immunoSEQ multiplex PCR; TCRdb keeps in-frame clones, though not all of them. In the table there are tens of thousands of clones, about 92% of which are singletons. Sequencing was performed on CD4+ T cells from peripheral blood mononuclear cells, taken after pregnancy. All receptors come from a female donor with multiple sclerosis, enrolled in a pregnancy study.

The chain employs TRBV2 and TRBJ2-1, with 8 positions matching TRBD2. Germline V gene sequence: CDR1 SNHLY, CDR2 FYNNEI. CDR3 size: 15 residues. Trimming at V came to 7 bases and at J to 12 bases, leaving 17 bases not matched to a gene. The CDR3 here is CASNTVGFVSGRQFF. CDR3 sequence (DNA): TGTGCCAGCAATACTGTTGGTTTCGTGAGCGGGAGGCAGTTCTTC. The full variable domain, in which reference TRBV2 and TRBJ2-1 provide the parts outside the CDR3, is EPEVTQTPSHQVTQMGQEVILRCVPISNHLYFYWYRQILGQKVEFLVSFYNNEISEKSEIFDDQFSVERPDGSNFTLKIRSTKLEDSAMYFCASNTVGFVSGRQFFGPGTRLTVL.

The V gene is TRBV7-3, the J gene TRBJ2-1, with 13 nucleotides matching TRBD2. J lost 4 bases, V lost 5 bases, and 2 bases had no gene match. Germline lookup yields CDR1 SGHTA and CDR2 FQGTGA. The CDR3 extends over 15 amino acids. CDR3 sequence (DNA): TGTGCCAGCAGCCCGGGACTAGCGGGGTACAATGAGCAGTTCTTC. It translates to CASSPGLAGYNEQFF.

The chain uses TRBV7-2 and TRBJ2-1, with a tentative D call TRBD2 (6 bases). Germline-derived CDR1 and CDR2 are SGHTA and FQGNSA. V lost 7 bases, J lost 10 bases, and 23 bases lay in between. This CDR3 comprises 15 residues. The CDR3 coding sequence is TGTGCCAGCAATTTTGGGGGGATACGCGATCGCGAGCAGTTCTTC. Translation gives CASNFGGIRDREQFF.

Concerning this clone itself: At one end, the junction sequence differs from germline, possibly due to a read error. V usage is TRBV28 and J usage is TRBJ1-2, with D tentatively TRBD1 (5 bases). Germline CDR1 reads MDHEN; CDR2 reads SYDVKM. There are 13 residues in the CDR3. DNA for the CDR3: TGTGCCAGCAGTTTAGGAGGGGACTATGTCTACACCTTC. The encoded protein is CASSLGGDYVYTF.

V is TRBV19 and J is TRBJ1-5; TRBD1 aligns across 9 bases. This CDR3 contains 15 residues. Germline CDR1 LNHDA, CDR2 SQIVND (reference sequence). Trimming removed 8 bases from V and 0 bases from J; junction bases left unmatched: 5. The CDR3 reads CASERDRASNQPQHF. The CDR3 DNA reads as TGTGCCAGTGAAAGGGACAGGGCTAGCAATCAGCCCCAGCATTTT.

The chain's CDR3 is CASSPDKGYGYTF. Written as DNA, the CDR3 is TGTGCCAGCAGCCCGGACAAGGGCTATGGCTACACCTTC. This chain joins TRBV5-6 and TRBJ1-2, with a tentative D call TRBD1 (5 bases). With 4 bases removed from V and 4 bases from J, the gap between germline ends came to 11 bases. Per germline, CDR1 SGHDT and CDR2 YYEEEE. The CDR3 runs to 13 residues. Full variable domain (remainder filled in from reference TRBV5-6 and TRBJ1-2): DAGVTQSPTHLIKTRGQQVTLRCSPKSGHDTVSWYQQALGQGPQFIFQYYEEEERQRGNFPDRFSGHQFPNYSSELNVNALLLGDSALYLCASSPDKGYGYTFGSGTRLTVV.

The chain recombines TRBV7-2 with TRBJ1-1, with 9 bases aligning to TRBD1. Losses at the gene ends were 5 bases for V and 9 bases for J; bases not matched to a gene: 7. The CDR3 consists of 13 residues. CDR1 is SGHTA and CDR2 is FQGNSA in the germline V gene. CDR3 sequence reads: CASSPNRGRQAFF. The CDR3, as DNA: TGTGCCAGCAGCCCTAACAGGGGGCGACAAGCTTTCTTT.

This chain joins TRBV14 and TRBJ1-5; D not resolved. This CDR3 spans 13 amino acids. In germline, CDR1 is SGHDN, CDR2 FVKESK. V gave up 1 base and J gave up 8 bases, with 9 bases separating them. The CDR3 sequence: CASSQVPVEPQHF. In DNA form, the CDR3 reads TGTGCCAGCAGCCAAGTTCCCGTAGAGCCCCAGCATTTT.

This sequence joins TRBV7-9 and TRBJ1-1; D gene ambiguous. The V gene's germline CDR1 is SEHNR and CDR2 FQNEAQ (reference sequence). The CDR3 extends over 13 amino acids. The germline V and J ends were trimmed by 2 bases and 4 bases, with 8 bases remaining between them. The CDR3 here is CASSLSQSTEAFF. As DNA, the CDR3 is TGTGCCAGCAGCTTATCACAGAGCACTGAAGCTTTCTTT.

The chain couples TRBV6-1 to TRBJ1-3; D is undetermined. Deletions cut 1 base from V and 0 bases from J, with 16 bases between. The CDR3 has 18 residues. Germline lookup yields CDR1 MNHNS and CDR2 SASEGT. CDR3 bases: TGTGCCAGCAGTGAAGTAGGAGGCCAGTTTCACTCTGGAAACACCATATATTTT. As protein: CASSEVGGQFHSGNTIYF.

The gene calls are TRBV18 and TRBJ2-2, with D unresolved. The CDR3 has 15 amino acids. Looked up from germline, CDR1 is KGHSH and CDR2 is LQKENI. V was shortened by 1 base and J by 1 base, with 7 bases between the two germline ends. CDR3: CASSPQTGNTGELFF. The CDR3 nucleotides read TGTGCCAGCTCACCACAAACGGGGAACACCGGGGAGCTGTTTTTT.

The chain recombines TRBV5-1 with TRBJ1-4, with D possibly TRBD1 on 5 matching bases. This CDR3 is built from 13 residues. The germline V gene has CDR1 SGHRS and CDR2 YFSETQ. V was trimmed by 4 bases and J by 10 bases, leaving 14 bases between them. In nucleotides, the CDR3 is TGCGCCAGCAGCGGGGCAGGGATTGGAAAACTGTTTTTT. Its protein product is CASSGAGIGKLFF.

The chain is built from TRBV10-3 and TRBJ2-2, with D possibly TRBD1 on 6 matching bases. Germline CDR1 and CDR2: ENHRY and SYGVKD. Trimming cost V 9 bases and J 2 bases, with 10 bases left between them. The CDR3 runs 13 residues. The CDR3 coding sequence is TGTGCCATACAGGGCCTAAACACCGGGGAGCTGTTTTTT. This codes for CAIQGLNTGELFF.

The chain joins TRBV19 to TRBJ1-5; 11 nucleotides match TRBD1. The CDR3 totals 15 residues. Germline lookup yields CDR1 LNHDA and CDR2 SQIVND (reference sequence). After removal of 6 bases from V and 3 bases from J, the junction contained 4 bases not matched to a gene. The CDR3 here is CASSRTGGNNQPQHF. The CDR3 DNA reads as TGTGCCAGTAGCCGGACAGGGGGCAACAATCAGCCCCAGCATTTT.

This chain uses TRBV4-3 with TRBJ2-1; TRBD2 is a possible D gene (6 bases). Germline V lookup: CDR1 LGHNA, CDR2 YSLEER. The CDR3 has 17 amino acids. V was cut by 3 bases and J by 4 bases, with 19 bases left in between. DNA for the CDR3: TGCGCCAGCAGCCATTCCTCTGGGGGGACCCTTTACAATGAGCAGTTCTTC. Its translation: CASSHSSGGTLYNEQFF.

The chain has TRBV4-2 and TRBJ2-1, with a weak D call TRBD2 (6 bases). The CDR3 has 12 amino acids. In germline, CDR1 is LGHNA, CDR2 YNFKEQ. Trimming cost V 5 bases and J 10 bases, with 12 bases left between them. The CDR3 DNA follows: TGTGCCAGCAGCTCGACTAGTTCGGAGCAGTTCTTC. It yields the protein CASSSTSSEQFF.

The chain has TRBV7-3 and TRBJ2-1, with no clear D. CDR1 and CDR2 from the germline V gene are SGHTA and FQGTGA. The V end was cut by 5 bases, the J end by 1 base, with 3 bases between. CDR3 length equals 12 residues. CDR3: CASSQSYNEQFF. The CDR3 DNA is TGTGCCAGCAGCCAATCCTACAATGAGCAGTTCTTC.

This sequence joins TRBV7-3 and TRBJ2-1, with 11 bases fitting TRBD2. From germline, CDR1 is SGHTA and CDR2 FQGTGA. The CDR3 consists of 19 residues. The V segment lost 1 base and the J segment 5 bases; nucleotides outside the gene matches: 13. CDR3 sequence reads: CASSLIGTSGTLRDNEQFF. For the CDR3, the DNA is TGTGCCAGCAGCTTAATCGGGACTAGCGGAACATTACGGGACAATGAGCAGTTCTTC.

The gene calls are TRBV5-1 and TRBJ2-3, with 8 bases that match TRBD2. The germline V gene encodes CDR1 SGHRS and CDR2 YFSETQ. V lost 0 bases, J lost 2 bases, and 5 bases stayed unmatched. The length of the CDR3 is 16 residues. CDR3 sequence (DNA): TGCGCCAGCAGCTTGGTTAGCGGGGTATTCACAGATACGCAGTATTTT. Its translation: CASSLVSGVFTDTQYF.

The table lists this clone with a count of one. V and J are TRBV7-2 and TRBJ2-7; 7 nucleotides agree with TRBD1. CDR1 and CDR2 (germline): SGHTA, FQGNSA. Unmatched junction bases numbered 10, after V lost 5 bases and J lost 3 bases. The CDR3 runs to 15 residues. The CDR3 nucleotides read TGTGCCAGCAGCCAACACCCGGGACAGCTCTACGAGCAGTACTTC. This gives the protein CASSQHPGQLYEQYF.

This chain connects TRBV6-6 to TRBJ2-7; 7 nucleotides agree with TRBD1. Germline V gives CDR1 MNHNY, CDR2 SVGAGI (reference sequence). After removal of 6 bases from V and 2 bases from J, the junction contained 4 bases not matched to a gene. CDR3 length: 13 amino acids. The CDR3 protein is CASRGTAAYEQYF. CDR3 coding DNA: TGTGCCAGCAGGGGGACAGCCGCCTACGAGCAGTACTTC.

The chain recombines TRBV18 with TRBJ1-2, with D possibly being TRBD1 (6 bases). Germline assignment: CDR1 KGHSH and CDR2 LQKENI. Trimming pared 2 bases from V and 3 bases from J, leaving 10 bases between. The CDR3 sequence is 14 residues long. For the CDR3, the DNA is TGTGCCAGCTCACCAGACAGGTTTGACTATGGCTACACCTTC. This sequence encodes CASSPDRFDYGYTF.

This chain joins TRBV18 and TRBJ1-1; 9 nucleotides agree with TRBD1. J was trimmed by 4 bases and V by 1 base; bases with no gene match: 7. This CDR3 has 16 residues. The germline V gene encodes CDR1 KGHSH and CDR2 LQKENI. The CDR3 DNA sequence: TGTGCCAGCTCACCACTGCCGACAGGGGGGAGCACTGAAGCTTTCTTT. This translates into CASSPLPTGGSTEAFF.

The chain carries TRBV4-2 and TRBJ2-7, with 10 bases identical to TRBD2. V dropped 2 bases and J dropped 3; count of bases not matched to a gene: 7. This CDR3 comprises 16 residues. Germline values: CDR1 LGHNA, CDR2 YNFKEQ. CDR3 sequence reads: CASSQYLASGSYEQYF. In DNA, the CDR3 is TGTGCCAGCAGCCAATATTTGGCTAGCGGGAGCTACGAGCAGTACTTC.

The chain is built from TRBV4-1 and TRBJ1-5, with TRBD1 identical over 11 bases. The CDR3 loop spans 15 amino acids. Germline V gene sequence: CDR1 MGHRA, CDR2 YSYEKL. Germline trimming cut 1 base from V and 8 bases from J; bases unmatched to any gene: 4. The CDR3 DNA reads as TGCGCCAGCAGCCAAGGGGACAGGGGGAGGGAGCCCCAGCATTTT. The encoded protein is CASSQGDRGREPQHF.